These 6 T cell receptor beta chains share one sample of origin, sequenced in a study of cytomegalovirus exposure and HLA in healthy donors. 13 Jbeta primers and 60 Vbeta primers were used for the PCR. This table comes from immunoSEQ multiplex PCR, and its TCRdb copy is limited to in-frame clones, with some not included. The repertoire has under 150,000 clones, around three quarters of them found once; the top ten carry more than 2.5%. The sequenced sample was PBMCs. The receptor source for this set is a male donor in good health and CMV-seronegative.

V gene TRBV4-2 combines with J gene TRBJ1-1; D call uncertain. In germline, CDR1 is LGHNA, CDR2 YNFKEQ. The germline V and J ends were trimmed by 0 bases and 7 bases, with 12 bases remaining between them. The CDR3 has 14 amino acids. The CDR3 bases are TGTGCCAGCAGCCAAGAATTGGTCGGGGATGAAGCTTTCTTT. It yields the protein CASSQELVGDEAFF.

V gene TRBV5-1 combines with J gene TRBJ1-2, with a possible D match to TRBD1 (6 bases). Germline CDR1 and CDR2: SGHRS and YFSETQ. V gave up 4 bases and J gave up 8 bases, with 21 bases separating them. The CDR3 contains 15 residues. This CDR3 reads CASSPEVQGLGGYTF. Here the CDR3 DNA reads TGCGCCAGCAGCCCGGAGGTACAGGGATTGGGCGGCTACACCTTC.

Turning to this clone: Germline and junction disagree at one end, which may indicate a read error. Other DNA variants within this sample encode the same CDR3. The rearrangement joins TRBV28 to TRBJ2-2; 7 bases are a match to TRBD2. Germline CDR1 MDHEN, CDR2 SYDVKM. This CDR3 comprises 14 residues. CDR3 nucleotide sequence: TGTGCCAGCACCATAGCGGGTTACACCGGGGAGCTATTTTTT. Translating it yields CASTIAGYTGELFF.

V usage is TRBV7-2 and J usage is TRBJ1-4, with D perhaps matching TRBD1 (6 bases). V was clipped by 1 base and J by 13 bases, with 13 bases between them. Looked up from germline, CDR1 is SGHTA and CDR2 is FQGNSA. The CDR3 loop spans 13 amino acids. CDR3 region: CASSLDRGAALFF. The CDR3 nucleotides read TGTGCCAGCAGCTTAGATCGGGGGGCTGCACTGTTTTTT.

This chain links TRBV7-2 with TRBJ1-4, with 7 bases aligning to TRBD1. CDR1 is SGHTA and CDR2 is FQGNSA in the germline V gene. V shed 3 bases and J 8 bases; nucleotides not matched to a gene: 6. This CDR3 is built from 14 residues. The chain's CDR3 is CASSLRGLGEKLFF. As DNA, the CDR3 is TGTGCCAGCAGCTTGAGGGGGCTGGGGGAAAAACTGTTTTTT. The whole variable domain, remainder taken from reference TRBV7-2 and TRBJ1-4, is GAGVSQSPSNKVTEKGKDVELRCDPISGHTALYWYRQSLGQGLEFLIYFQGNSAPDKSGLPSDRFSAERTGGSVSTLTIQRTQQEDSAVYLCASSLRGLGEKLFFGSGTQLSVL.

This sequence joins TRBV30 and TRBJ2-1, with 8 bases identical to TRBD2. Germline values: CDR1 GTSNPN, CDR2 SVGIG (reference sequence). The CDR3 loop spans 15 amino acids. J gave up 7 bases and V 0 bases, and 8 bases lay outside the gene matches. Here the CDR3 DNA reads TGTGCCTGGAGTGTAGGGCTAGCGGGCGGGAATGAGCAGTTCTTC. Protein: CAWSVGLAGGNEQFF.